This TCR beta chain is from a study of Graves' ophthalmopathy and Graves' hyperthyroidism (dated by TCRdb to the late 2010s). Regarding the complete study: Peripheral blood was collected before any treatment was given, at the time of initial diagnosis. TCR beta repertoire signatures were used to distinguish Graves' ophthalmopathy from Graves' hyperthyroidism and to predict progression to ophthalmopathy. In total, 135 blood samples were TCR-sequenced: 40 to 45 ophthalmopathy, some 75 hyperthyroidism and about 17 hyperthyroidism-to-ophthalmopathy patients. A discovery set of 100 patients (roughly 41 ophthalmopathy, about 58 stable hyperthyroidism) was enrolled to explore V-J signatures distinguishing ophthalmopathy from hyperthyroidism. An independent validation cohort was composed of fewer than 20 hyperthyroidism patients and over 15 patients who later progressed from hyperthyroidism to ophthalmopathy. In five or six hyperthyroidism patients, the T-cell repertoire of thyroid tissue was compared with the T-cell repertoire of blood. Following sampling, methimazole starting at 30 mg daily was administered to hyperthyroidism patients, and high-dose intravenous methylprednisolone was administered to ophthalmopathy patients.

TCR beta CDR3 regions were amplified from RNA transcripts for repertoire sequencing. HTBI primers and the Qiagen OneStep RT-PCR kit were used in a first-round RT-PCR, which was followed by a second-round multiplex PCR, size selection and purification. Libraries were sequenced on an Illumina HiSeq2000 using paired-end 100 bp reads. On the study's bioinformatics: SOAPnuke was used for read processing, and reads with adapters, uncalled bases, a mean Phred below 15, or no exact constant-primer or identifier match were discarded. COPE v1.2.5 was used to merge the high-quality paired reads. Unique nucleotide sequences were defined as clonotypes and aligned to IMGT TRB V, D and J references using MiTCR v1.1. Analysis was restricted to V-J combinations with a frequency above 0.0001, which covered 98% to 99.2% of repertoires. For each V-J combination, a TCR clonal expansion and chaos score was defined as the ratio of F50 clonal expansion to chaos observed in the TCRdist matrix. Welch's t-statistics and random forest were used to reduce the features to some 13 V-J combinations, which were then used as input to a naive Bayes classifier. The Morisita-Horn index was used to measure how similar the thyroid and blood repertoires were. The raw public reads went through TCRdb reprocessing: fastp at Q25, MiXCR clone calling, in-frame beta chains kept. Under each unique CDR3 protein, matching rows form one entry showing the most common genes and DNA. TCRdb's processing, not the authors', yielded these V and J calls. The table for this sample lists about 740,000 distinct CDR3 sequences; approximately 40% of them were counted only once. The ten largest clonotypes hold 40% to 55% of the sample.

A note on this clonotype: This receptor's antigen is unknown. It has no much larger one-base neighbor in the sample; base qualities were not kept.

Ophthalmopathy patients were characterized by moderately to severely active disease, a Clinical Activity Score of at least 3, a NOSPECS grade of at least 4, and a disease duration under 3 months. Anyone with other autoimmune diseases, uncontrolled infections, pregnancy or lactation was excluded from the study. Clinical symptoms, serum thyroxine, TRAb, thyroid ultrasound and orbital computed tomography were used for diagnosis. Ficoll-Paque density gradient centrifugation was used to isolate PBMCs from approximately 10 ml of fresh peripheral blood. Trizol reagent was used to extract the total RNA, and its quality was then checked on an Agilent 2100 Bioanalyzer. Reading from cysteine to phenylalanine, the CDR3 counts 13 amino acids. Left in the record is the CDR3 DNA by itself, 39 bases read in frame from the first base. The germline V gene supplies CDR1 ENHRY and CDR2 SYGVKD. The germline V end is reduced by 2 bases and the J end by 7 bases; junction bases left unmatched: 4.

Here is what the overall study found, with its caveats: Among expanded thyroid clonotypes with frequency above 0.001, most also showed up in blood, which suggests that blood repertoires may reflect the thyroid immune response. In validation, the model predicted ophthalmopathy progression with 55% to 71% sensitivity and 72.22% specificity; some 13 predicted patients were CT-confirmed with GO in a median of approximately 6.5 months. The 13-signature model separated ophthalmopathy from stable hyperthyroidism with 85% to 90% sensitivity and roughly 84% specificity in cross-validation, and 80%/75% in the test set. No statistical method was used to predetermine the sample size, and group allocation was not hidden from the investigators.

This sequence was found in an adult man with Graves' ophthalmopathy. This chain joins TRBV10-3 to TRBJ1-2; 7 middle bases align to TRBD1. Sequencing input: peripheral blood. In nucleotide form, the sequence is TGTGCCATCAGTGAGGGACAGGACCCTGGCTACACCTTC. The encoded protein is CAISEGQDPGYTF.